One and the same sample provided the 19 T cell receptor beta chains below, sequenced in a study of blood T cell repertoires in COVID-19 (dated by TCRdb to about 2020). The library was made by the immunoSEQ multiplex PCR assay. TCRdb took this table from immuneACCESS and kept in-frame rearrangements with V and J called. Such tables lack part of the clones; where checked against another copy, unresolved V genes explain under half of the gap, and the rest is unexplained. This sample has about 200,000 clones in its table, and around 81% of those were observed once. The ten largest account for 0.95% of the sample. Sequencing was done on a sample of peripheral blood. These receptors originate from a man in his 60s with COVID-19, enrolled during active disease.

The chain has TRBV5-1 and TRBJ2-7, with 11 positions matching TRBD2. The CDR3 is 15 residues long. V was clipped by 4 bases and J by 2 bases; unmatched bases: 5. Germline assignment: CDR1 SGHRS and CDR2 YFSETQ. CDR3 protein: CASSRGTSGTYEQYF. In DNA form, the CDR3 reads TGCGCCAGCAGCCGAGGGACTAGCGGAACCTACGAGCAGTACTTC.

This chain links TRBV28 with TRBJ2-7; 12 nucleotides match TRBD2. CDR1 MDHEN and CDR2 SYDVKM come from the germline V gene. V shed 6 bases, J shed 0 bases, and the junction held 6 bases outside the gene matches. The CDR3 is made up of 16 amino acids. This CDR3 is CASSPETSGSSYEQYF. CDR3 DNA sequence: TGTGCCAGCAGCCCGGAGACTAGCGGGAGCTCCTACGAGCAGTACTTC.

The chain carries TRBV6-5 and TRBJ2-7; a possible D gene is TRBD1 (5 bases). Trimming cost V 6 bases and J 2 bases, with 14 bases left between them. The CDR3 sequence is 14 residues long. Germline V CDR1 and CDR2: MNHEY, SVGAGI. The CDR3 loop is CASSDSQLTYEQYF. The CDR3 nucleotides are TGTGCCAGCAGCGACAGTCAGCTAACCTACGAGCAGTACTTC.

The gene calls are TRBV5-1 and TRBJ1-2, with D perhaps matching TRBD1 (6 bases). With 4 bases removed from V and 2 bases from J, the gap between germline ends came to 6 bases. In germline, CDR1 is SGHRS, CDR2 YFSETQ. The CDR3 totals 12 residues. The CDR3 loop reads CASSQGNYGYTF. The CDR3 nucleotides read TGCGCCAGCAGCCAGGGGAACTATGGCTACACCTTC.

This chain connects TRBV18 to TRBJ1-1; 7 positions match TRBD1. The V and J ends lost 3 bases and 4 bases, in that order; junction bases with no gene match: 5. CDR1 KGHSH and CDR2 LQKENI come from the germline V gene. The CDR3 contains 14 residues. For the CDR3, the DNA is TGTGCCAGCTCACCCAACGAGGGGGCCACTGAAGCTTTCTTT. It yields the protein CASSPNEGATEAFF.

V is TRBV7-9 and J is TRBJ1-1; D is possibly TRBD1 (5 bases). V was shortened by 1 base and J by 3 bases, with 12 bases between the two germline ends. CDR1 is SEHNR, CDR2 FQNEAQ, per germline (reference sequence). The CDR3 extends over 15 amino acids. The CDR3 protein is CASSLGFGTHTEAFF. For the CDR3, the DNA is TGTGCCAGCAGCTTAGGTTTCGGGACTCACACTGAAGCTTTCTTT.

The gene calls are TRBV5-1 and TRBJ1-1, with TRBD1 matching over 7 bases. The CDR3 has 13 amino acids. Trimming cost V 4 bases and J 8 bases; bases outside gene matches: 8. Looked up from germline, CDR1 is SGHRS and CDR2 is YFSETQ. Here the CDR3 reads CASSLPQGKEAFF. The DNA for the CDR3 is TGCGCCAGCAGCCTTCCACAGGGGAAGGAAGCTTTCTTT.

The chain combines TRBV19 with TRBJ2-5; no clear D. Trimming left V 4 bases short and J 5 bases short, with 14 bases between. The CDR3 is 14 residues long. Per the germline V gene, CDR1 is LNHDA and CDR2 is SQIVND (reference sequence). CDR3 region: CASSTGYRSETQYF. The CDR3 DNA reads TGTGCCAGTAGTACAGGATACCGTTCGGAGACCCAGTACTTC.

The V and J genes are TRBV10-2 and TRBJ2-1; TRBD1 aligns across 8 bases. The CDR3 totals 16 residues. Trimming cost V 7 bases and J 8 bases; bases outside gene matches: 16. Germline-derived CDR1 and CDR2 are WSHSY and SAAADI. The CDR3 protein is CASKRVRQGIWDEQFF. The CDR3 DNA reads TGCGCCAGCAAAAGGGTCCGACAGGGGATTTGGGATGAGCAGTTCTTC.

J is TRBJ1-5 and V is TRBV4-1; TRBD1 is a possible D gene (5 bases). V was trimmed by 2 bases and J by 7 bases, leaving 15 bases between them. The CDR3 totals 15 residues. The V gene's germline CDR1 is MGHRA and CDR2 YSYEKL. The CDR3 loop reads CASSQPDSARQPQHF. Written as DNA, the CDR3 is TGCGCCAGCAGCCAACCCGACAGTGCGAGGCAGCCCCAGCATTTT.

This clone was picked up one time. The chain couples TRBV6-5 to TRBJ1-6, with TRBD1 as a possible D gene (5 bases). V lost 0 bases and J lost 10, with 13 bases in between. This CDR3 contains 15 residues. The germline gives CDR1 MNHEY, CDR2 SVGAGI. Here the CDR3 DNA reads TGTGCCAGCAGTTACTCGAGGCAGGGCGAATCACCCCTCCACTTT. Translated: CASSYSRQGESPLHF.

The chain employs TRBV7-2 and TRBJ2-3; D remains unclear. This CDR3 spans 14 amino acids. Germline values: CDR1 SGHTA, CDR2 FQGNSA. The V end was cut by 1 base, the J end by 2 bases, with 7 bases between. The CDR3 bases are TGTGCCAGCAGCTTAGGCAGGTACACAGATACGCAGTATTTT. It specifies CASSLGRYTDTQYF.

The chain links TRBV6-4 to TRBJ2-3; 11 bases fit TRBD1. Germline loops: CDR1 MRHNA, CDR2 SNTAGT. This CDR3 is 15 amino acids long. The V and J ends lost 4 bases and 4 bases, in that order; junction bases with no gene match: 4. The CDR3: CASSALGQGADTQYF. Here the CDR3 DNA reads TGTGCCAGCAGTGCCTTGGGACAGGGGGCAGATACGCAGTATTTT.

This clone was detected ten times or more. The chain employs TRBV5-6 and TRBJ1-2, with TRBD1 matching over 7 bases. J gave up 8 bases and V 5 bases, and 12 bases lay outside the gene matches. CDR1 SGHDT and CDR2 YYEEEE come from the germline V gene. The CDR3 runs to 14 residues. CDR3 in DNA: TGTGCCAGCAGTTCCGGGACAGTCTTTTTGGGCTACACCTTC. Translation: CASSSGTVFLGYTF.

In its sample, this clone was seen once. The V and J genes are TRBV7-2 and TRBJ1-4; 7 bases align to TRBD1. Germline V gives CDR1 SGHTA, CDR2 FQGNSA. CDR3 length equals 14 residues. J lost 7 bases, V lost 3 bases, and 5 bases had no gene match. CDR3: CASSFDRVGEKLFF. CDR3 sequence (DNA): TGTGCCAGCAGCTTCGACAGGGTTGGTGAAAAACTGTTTTTT.

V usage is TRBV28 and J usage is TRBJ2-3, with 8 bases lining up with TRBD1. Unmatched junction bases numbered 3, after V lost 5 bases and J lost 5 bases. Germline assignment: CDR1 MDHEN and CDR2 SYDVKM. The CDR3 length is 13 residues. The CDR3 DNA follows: TGTGCCAGCAGTCGCAGGGGGCAAGATACGCAGTATTTT. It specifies CASSRRGQDTQYF. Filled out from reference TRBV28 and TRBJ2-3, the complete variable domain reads DVKVTQSSRYLVKRTGEKVFLECVQDMDHENMFWYRQDPGLGLRLIYFSYDVKMKEKGDIPEGYSVSREKKERFSLILESASTNQTSMYLCASSRRGQDTQYFGPGTRLTVL.

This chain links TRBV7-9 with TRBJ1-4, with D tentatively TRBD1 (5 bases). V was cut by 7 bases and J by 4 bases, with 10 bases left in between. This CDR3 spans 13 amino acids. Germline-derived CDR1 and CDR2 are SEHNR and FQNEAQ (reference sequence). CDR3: CASKAGINEKLFF. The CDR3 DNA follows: TGTGCCAGCAAGGCAGGGATTAATGAAAAACTGTTTTTT.

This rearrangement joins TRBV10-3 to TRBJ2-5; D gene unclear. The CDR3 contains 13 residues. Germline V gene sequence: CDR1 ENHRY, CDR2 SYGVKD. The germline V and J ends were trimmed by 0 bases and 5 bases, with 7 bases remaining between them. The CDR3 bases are TGTGCCATCAGTGAGTCGCGGCCGGAGACCCAGTACTTC. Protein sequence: CAISESRPETQYF.

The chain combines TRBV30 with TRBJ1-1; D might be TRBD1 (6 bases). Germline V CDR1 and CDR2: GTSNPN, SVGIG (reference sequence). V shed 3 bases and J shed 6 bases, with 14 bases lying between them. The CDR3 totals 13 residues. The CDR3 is CAWRRNRDAEAFF. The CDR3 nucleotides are TGTGCCTGGAGGCGAAACAGGGATGCTGAAGCTTTCTTT.